What follows are 30 T cell receptor beta chains derived from one specimen sequenced in a study of blood T cell repertoires in COVID-19. Method: immunoSEQ multiplex PCR; TCRdb's copy keeps in-frame clones and lacks some. This sample has about 200,000 clones, with approximately 90% found just once. What was sequenced was peripheral blood. The receptors were sampled from a man aged 40-50 years with active or convalescent COVID-19.

The V gene is TRBV7-9, the J gene TRBJ1-2, with 8 bases that match TRBD1. The length of the CDR3 is 17 residues. CDR1 and CDR2 (germline): SEHNR, FQNEAQ (reference sequence). With 3 bases clipped from V and 0 bases from J, the junction kept 9 bases outside the gene matches. This chain's CDR3 is CASSLRQGHTTNYGYTF. The CDR3 region has the DNA TGTGCCAGCAGCTTGCGACAGGGGCACACCACTAACTATGGCTACACCTTC.

The chain couples TRBV7-2 to TRBJ1-1; D perhaps matches TRBD1 (5 bases). V dropped 5 bases and J dropped 2 bases, with 18 bases sitting between them. The CDR3 spans 16 residues. CDR1 SGHTA and CDR2 FQGNSA come from the germline V gene. This CDR3 is CASSPRFRGPNTEAFF. CDR3 sequence (DNA): TGTGCCAGCAGCCCGAGATTTAGGGGCCCAAACACTGAAGCTTTCTTT. The full variable domain, completed using reference TRBV7-2 and TRBJ1-1, is GAGVSQSPSNKVTEKGKDVELRCDPISGHTALYWYRQSLGQGLEFLIYFQGNSAPDKSGLPSDRFSAERTGGSVSTLTIQRTQQEDSAVYLCASSPRFRGPNTEAFFGQGTRLTVV.

In DNA, the CDR3 is TGTGCCAGCGACCCCGGCCAGGGGGACAATCAGCCCCAGCATTTT. It yields the protein CASDPGQGDNQPQHF. The chain is built from TRBV19 and TRBJ1-5; 7 nucleotides align to TRBD1. The CDR3 extends over 15 amino acids. V shed 9 bases, J shed 3 bases, and the junction held 11 bases outside the gene matches. Germline lookup yields CDR1 LNHDA and CDR2 SQIVND (reference sequence). Full variable domain (outside the CDR3, taken from reference TRBV19 and TRBJ1-5): DGGITQSPKYLFRKEGQNVTLSCEQNLNHDAMYWYRQDPGQGLRLIYYSQIVNDFQKGDIAEGYSVSREKKESFPLTVTSAQKNPTAFYLCASDPGQGDNQPQHFGDGTRLSIL.

Only a few counts were recorded for this clone. The rearrangement uses TRBV25-1 and TRBJ1-2, with 7 bases identical to TRBD1. With 4 bases clipped from V and 4 bases from J, the junction kept 15 bases outside the gene matches. From germline, CDR1 is MGHDK and CDR2 SYGVNS. This CDR3 contains 17 residues. CDR3 in DNA: TGTGCCAGCAGTGGGGACAGTTCTTTTAAGGGGACCTATGGCTACACCTTC. It specifies CASSGDSSFKGTYGYTF.

The gene calls are TRBV20-1 and TRBJ1-6, with 10 bases that match TRBD1. CDR3 length: 16 residues. From germline, CDR1 is DFQATT and CDR2 SNEGSKA (reference sequence). The trim removed 3 bases at V and 10 bases at J, leaving 12 bases unmatched. CDR3 amino acids: CSASYTGTGERSPLHF. The CDR3 region has the DNA TGCAGTGCTAGTTATACCGGGACAGGGGAAAGGTCACCCCTCCACTTT.

The chain couples TRBV11-3 to TRBJ2-3; D possibly corresponds to TRBD1 (6 bases). The germline V and J ends were trimmed by 5 bases and 1 base, with 13 bases remaining between them. This CDR3 contains 15 residues. Germline CDR1 and CDR2: SGHNT and YENEEA. The CDR3 nucleotides read TGTGCCAGCAGCCGAGGACAGCCTGGCACAGATACGCAGTATTTT. Its protein is CASSRGQPGTDTQYF.

The chain joins TRBV19 to TRBJ2-7; maybe TRBD2 (6 bases). The CDR3 loop spans 14 amino acids. Germline V gene sequence: CDR1 LNHDA, CDR2 SQIVND (reference sequence). The ends were cut back, 3 bases at V and 2 bases at J, with 11 bases in the middle. CDR3 protein: CASSMGGVPYEQYF. DNA for the CDR3: TGTGCCAGTAGTATGGGGGGAGTTCCCTACGAGCAGTACTTC.

The V and J genes are TRBV27 and TRBJ1-2; the D gene is possibly TRBD1 (5 bases). This CDR3 contains 17 residues. CDR1 and CDR2 from the germline V gene are MNHEY and SMNVEV (reference sequence). The germline V and J ends were trimmed by 5 bases and 4 bases, with 23 bases remaining between them. The CDR3 DNA follows: TGTGCCAGCAGTCCCGCTTCTGGATCAGGGTTCAGCTATGGCTACACCTTC. This encodes CASSPASGSGFSYGYTF.

V usage is TRBV7-3 and J usage is TRBJ1-1, with D possibly matching TRBD1 (6 bases). Trimming pared 5 bases from V and 4 bases from J, leaving 17 bases between. CDR3 length: 15 amino acids. Germline V CDR1 and CDR2: SGHTA, FQGTGA. CDR3 coding DNA: TGTGCCAGCAGCAAACAACAGGGCCGGTTCACTGAAGCTTTCTTT. It is translated as CASSKQQGRFTEAFF.

This clone was observed a single time. The chain employs TRBV3-1 (or the pseudogene TRBV3-2) and TRBJ2-6; 8 positions match TRBD1. The CDR3 length is 16 residues. The trim removed 2 bases at V and 1 base at J, leaving 1 base unmatched. CDR1 LGHDT and CDR2 YNNKEL come from the germline V gene (reference sequence). The CDR3 sequence: CASSQWTGSGANVLTF. CDR3 DNA sequence: TGTGCCAGCAGCCAATGGACAGGGTCTGGGGCCAACGTCCTGACTTTC.

The rearrangement joins TRBV6-6 to TRBJ2-7, with 11 nucleotides matching TRBD1. The CDR3 runs 16 residues. Germline V gene lookup returns CDR1 MNHNY and CDR2 SVGAGI (reference sequence). The V segment lost 6 bases and the J segment 6 bases; nucleotides outside the gene matches: 13. For the CDR3, the DNA is TGTGCCAGCAGGCGAGGACAGGGGGCTCGGGACCCCGAGCAGTACTTC. It yields the protein CASRRGQGARDPEQYF.

The CDR3 DNA reads as TGTGCCAGCTCACCCGGGACAGGGGACTCCTACGAGCAGTACTTC. This encodes CASSPGTGDSYEQYF. This chain connects TRBV18 to TRBJ2-7; the match to TRBD1 covers 10 bases. This CDR3 contains 15 residues. V lost 3 bases, J lost 0 bases, and 2 bases stayed unmatched. Per the germline V gene, CDR1 is KGHSH and CDR2 is LQKENI.

This chain joins TRBV5-1 and TRBJ2-5; TRBD1 might be the D (6 bases). V lost 3 bases to trimming and J lost 4 bases, with 10 bases between them. CDR1 is SGHRS, CDR2 YFSETQ, per germline. This CDR3 contains 13 residues. CDR3 sequence: CASSSQGRETQYF. DNA of the CDR3: TGCGCCAGCAGCTCACAGGGTAGAGAGACCCAGTACTTC. Using reference TRBV5-1 and TRBJ2-5 for the parts outside the CDR3, the full variable domain is KAGVTQTPRYLIKTRGQQVTLSCSPISGHRSVSWYQQTPGQGLQFLFEYFSETQRNKGNFPGRFSGRQFSNSRSEMNVSTLELGDSALYLCASSSQGRETQYFGPGTRLLVL.

This chain connects TRBV27 to TRBJ2-7; TRBD1 agrees at 8 bases. The CDR3 extends over 20 amino acids. The germline V gene has CDR1 MNHEY and CDR2 SMNVEV (reference sequence). J was trimmed by 1 base and V by 2 bases; bases with no gene match: 19. DNA for the CDR3: TGTGCCAGCAGTTTACGTTTTCGGACAGGGATAACCGCCCCGTCCTACGAGCAGTACTTC. This gives the protein CASSLRFRTGITAPSYEQYF.

V usage is TRBV5-1 and J usage is TRBJ1-2; D is possibly TRBD1 (6 bases). Germline CDR1 is SGHRS and CDR2 is YFSETQ. CDR3 length: 16 amino acids. The ends were cut back, 5 bases at V and 4 bases at J, with 21 bases in the middle. CDR3 protein: CASRPTPNRDSYGYTF. Written as DNA, the CDR3 is TGCGCCAGCAGACCGACCCCGAACAGGGATTCCTATGGCTACACCTTC.

The chain couples TRBV19 to TRBJ2-5; D might be TRBD2 (6 bases). V gave up 1 base and J gave up 5 bases, with 14 bases separating them. This CDR3 comprises 15 residues. Germline V lookup: CDR1 LNHDA, CDR2 SQIVND (reference sequence). In DNA form, the CDR3 reads TGTGCCAGTAGTATAGTTCCCGGGAGCTACGAGACCCAGTACTTC. This codes for CASSIVPGSYETQYF. The whole variable domain, filled in from reference TRBV19 and TRBJ2-5, reads DGGITQSPKYLFRKEGQNVTLSCEQNLNHDAMYWYRQDPGQGLRLIYYSQIVNDFQKGDIAEGYSVSREKKESFPLTVTSAQKNPTAFYLCASSIVPGSYETQYFGPGTRLLVL.

The chain is built from TRBV10-3 and TRBJ2-1; no clear D. The CDR3 is 14 residues long. Germline loops: CDR1 ENHRY, CDR2 SYGVKD. V was trimmed by 6 bases and J by 5 bases, leaving 14 bases between them. CDR3 in amino acids: CAISAAIVNNEQFF. The CDR3 DNA sequence: TGTGCCATCAGCGCGGCGATCGTTAACAATGAGCAGTTCTTC.

This rearrangement joins TRBV12-3 or TRBV12-4 to TRBJ1-2; no firm D call. The CDR3 is made up of 12 amino acids. V was cut by 6 bases and J by 7 bases, with 12 bases left in between. The CDR3 loop is CASSTTAGGYTF. CDR3 DNA: TGTGCCAGCAGCACAACAGCCGGTGGCTACACCTTC.

This chain uses TRBV24-1 with TRBJ2-1; TRBD2 matches 7 bases. Germline loops: CDR1 KGHDR, CDR2 SFDVKD. The V segment lost 6 bases and the J segment 3 bases; nucleotides outside the gene matches: 4. The CDR3 has 14 residues. The CDR3 reads CATSRSGNYNEQFF. Written as DNA, the CDR3 is TGTGCCACCAGTCGAAGCGGGAACTACAATGAGCAGTTCTTC.

This chain links TRBV29-1 with TRBJ1-6; 10 positions match TRBD1. The germline V gene encodes CDR1 SQVTM and CDR2 ANQGSEA. This CDR3 is 13 amino acids long. With 6 bases clipped from V and 6 bases from J, the junction kept 2 bases outside the gene matches. In DNA form, the CDR3 reads TGCAGCGTGGGACAGGGGCTTAATTCACCCCTCCACTTT. Its protein product is CSVGQGLNSPLHF.

Remarks on this clone: The identical CDR3 is also encoded by other nucleotide sequences in the sample. This chain links TRBV3-1 (or the pseudogene TRBV3-2) with TRBJ1-3, with D possibly being TRBD1 (6 bases). Trimming left V 0 bases short and J 0 bases short, with 6 bases between. This CDR3 spans 15 amino acids. Germline loops: CDR1 LGHDT, CDR2 YNNKEL (reference sequence). CDR3 sequence: CASSQEGGSGNTIYF. CDR3 DNA: TGTGCCAGCAGCCAAGAAGGGGGCTCTGGAAACACCATATATTTT.

The chain links TRBV7-6 to TRBJ1-5; 8 bases are a match to TRBD1. Per germline, CDR1 SGHVS and CDR2 FNYEAQ. Unmatched junction bases numbered 9, after V lost 1 base and J lost 10 bases. The CDR3 is 15 amino acids. The CDR3: CASSLGGQEDSPQHF. CDR3 DNA: TGTGCCAGCAGCTTAGGGGGACAGGAGGATTCACCCCAGCATTTT. Using reference TRBV7-6 and TRBJ1-5 for the parts outside the CDR3, the full variable domain is GAGVSQSPRYKVTKRGQDVALRCDPISGHVSLYWYRQALGQGPEFLTYFNYEAQQDKSGLPNDRFSAERPEGSISTLTIQRTEQRDSAMYRCASSLGGQEDSPQHFGDGTRLSIL.

This chain joins TRBV3-1 (or the pseudogene TRBV3-2) and TRBJ2-1; 10 positions agree with TRBD2. This CDR3 has 21 amino acids. The V gene's germline CDR1 is LGHDT and CDR2 YNNKEL (reference sequence). V lost 0 bases to trimming and J lost 2 bases; unmatched junction nucleotides: 16. CDR3 bases: TGTGCCAGCAGCCAAGATTGCGCGGGGGCTAGCGGGAGTTTTACCTACAATGAGCAGTTCTTC. It is translated as CASSQDCAGASGSFTYNEQFF.

The DNA of the CDR3 is TGTGCCAGCTCACCCGCGCGCGATCAGCCCCAGCATTTT. Translation: CASSPARDQPQHF. The J gene is TRBJ1-5, the V gene TRBV18; D unclear. Trimming cost V 3 bases and J 5 bases, with 8 bases left between them. The germline V gene encodes CDR1 KGHSH and CDR2 LQKENI. The CDR3 totals 13 residues.

The chain combines TRBV10-3 with TRBJ2-3; 8 bases align to TRBD1. The V gene's germline CDR1 is ENHRY and CDR2 SYGVKD. After removal of 0 bases from V and 1 base from J, the junction contained 3 bases not matched to a gene. There are 16 residues in the CDR3. In DNA form, the CDR3 reads TGTGCCATCAGTGAGTCGTCGGACAGGGGCACAGATACGCAGTATTTT. This encodes CAISESSDRGTDTQYF.

The V and J genes are TRBV18 and TRBJ1-2, with 7 positions matching TRBD1. The CDR3 contains 13 residues. Unmatched junction bases numbered 2, after V lost 4 bases and J lost 3 bases. The germline V gene encodes CDR1 KGHSH and CDR2 LQKENI. The CDR3 spells CASSLDRDYGYTF. The CDR3 bases are TGTGCCAGCTCACTTGACAGGGACTATGGCTACACCTTC.

The genes are TRBV21-1 and TRBJ1-5. TRBV21-1 counts as a pseudogene. The CDR3 loop spans 17 amino acids. The CDR3, as DNA: TGTGCCAGCAGTAAAAGGGGGGGCGAGATTAGCAATCAGCCCCAGCATTTT. Translated, it gives CASSKRGGEISNQPQHF.

The gene calls are TRBV30 and TRBJ1-3; no definite D call. The CDR3 has 14 residues. Germline CDR1 is GTSNPN and CDR2 is SVGIG (reference sequence). Trimming took off 0 bases at V and 2 bases at J, with 8 bases between the two ends. Here the CDR3 DNA reads TGTGCCTGGAGTGTTGTGGCAGCTGGAAACACCATATATTTT. This translates into CAWSVVAAGNTIYF. Full variable domain (remainder filled in from reference TRBV30 and TRBJ1-3): SQTIHQWPATLVQPVGSPLSLECTVEGTSNPNLYWYRQAAGRGLQLLFYSVGIGQISSEVPQNLSASRPQDRQFILSSKKLLLSDSGFYLCAWSVVAAGNTIYFGEGSWLTVV.

This clone came up once. V gene TRBV28 combines with J gene TRBJ1-6, with D tentatively TRBD1 (5 bases). V gave up 5 bases and J gave up 10 bases, with 15 bases separating them. CDR1 and CDR2 (germline): MDHEN, SYDVKM. The CDR3 has 14 residues. The CDR3 reads CASSPGSGGSPLHF. In nucleotides, the CDR3 is TGTGCCAGCAGTCCGGGATCCGGGGGATCACCCCTCCACTTT.

This sequence joins TRBV11-2 and TRBJ2-7; 11 positions match TRBD2. V was pared by 3 bases and J by 0 bases, with 4 bases of the junction left unmatched. The length of the CDR3 is 16 residues. Germline-derived CDR1 and CDR2 are SGHAT and FQNNGV. In DNA form, the CDR3 reads TGTGCCAGCAGCTTGGCTACTAGCGGGAGCTCCTACGAGCAGTACTTC. Translation: CASSLATSGSSYEQYF.